This TCR beta chain appears in the sequencing data of a study of beta chain features in type 1 diabetes. Study-wide findings and caveats: In comparison with healthy donors, patients had naive, central memory and Treg TCRB repertoires that appeared more similar. PCR might favor shorter templates, but any such skew would affect patients and controls equally.

This clone was counted ten times or more. No antigen is known for it. Every bit of the isolated RNA underwent reverse transcription, so sequencing read expressed TCRB transcripts. Produced via immunoSEQ multiplex PCR; TCRdb's table is partial and in-frame only. The data show a few hundred thousand clones, with 12% to 15% seen just once and roughly 7% held by the top ten. Germline CDR1 SEHNR, CDR2 FQNEAQ (reference sequence). The CDR3 is 17 residues long. With V trimmed by 7 bases and J by 1 base, 12 bases remained unmatched. The chain couples TRBV7-9 to TRBJ2-4, with 8 nucleotides matching TRBD1. Input material: central memory CD4+ T cells from blood. The receptor was isolated from a young man in good health. CDR3 coding DNA: TGTGCCAGCAACCCGGCAGGGGGCGCATCGGCCAAAAACATTCAGTACTTC. It translates to CASNPAGGASAKNIQYF.